The 5 T cell receptor beta chains below all came from one sample that was sequenced in a study of chemoradiotherapy in HPV16-positive cancers. Libraries were prepared by immunoSEQ multiplex PCR; TCRdb keeps only in-frame clonotypes and omits some of them. The sample lists fewer than 40,000 clones; 75% to 85% were seen once. The sequences come from blood, collected from a patient who underwent chemoradiotherapy. These receptors all come from a human donor with HPV-associated anogenital cancer.

The gene calls are TRBV5-4 and TRBJ2-7; 8 bases agree with TRBD2. Germline V lookup: CDR1 SGHNT, CDR2 YYREEE (reference sequence). The CDR3 is made up of 13 amino acids. V lost 3 bases, J lost 5 bases, and 4 bases stayed unmatched. The CDR3 region is CASSSGGRDEQYF. The DNA of the CDR3 is TGTGCCAGCAGCTCGGGGGGGCGGGACGAGCAGTACTTC.

V gene TRBV19 combines with J gene TRBJ2-5; D gene uncertain. Germline V gene data show CDR1 as LNHDA and CDR2 as SQIVND (reference sequence). The CDR3 extends over 13 amino acids. The V end was cut by 3 bases, the J end by 1 base, with 6 bases between. CDR3 sequence: CASSILGQETQYF. As DNA, the CDR3 is TGTGCCAGTAGTATTTTGGGCCAAGAGACCCAGTACTTC. Looking up the rest from reference TRBV19 and TRBJ2-5 gives the full variable domain: DGGITQSPKYLFRKEGQNVTLSCEQNLNHDAMYWYRQDPGQGLRLIYYSQIVNDFQKGDIAEGYSVSREKKESFPLTVTSAQKNPTAFYLCASSILGQETQYFGPGTRLLVL.

Concerning this clone itself: Other DNA sequences in the same sample also yield this CDR3. The rearrangement uses TRBV7-2 and TRBJ1-5; tentatively, D is TRBD1 (6 bases). The ends were cut back, 4 bases at V and 4 bases at J, with 11 bases in the middle. Germline CDR1 SGHTA, CDR2 FQGNSA. CDR3 length equals 14 residues. The CDR3 protein is CASSSGQINQPQHF. CDR3 nucleotide sequence: TGTGCCAGCAGCTCAGGACAGATAAATCAGCCCCAGCATTTT. The full variable domain, with the rest looked up from reference TRBV7-2 and TRBJ1-5, is GAGVSQSPSNKVTEKGKDVELRCDPISGHTALYWYRQSLGQGLEFLIYFQGNSAPDKSGLPSDRFSAERTGGSVSTLTIQRTQQEDSAVYLCASSSGQINQPQHFGDGTRLSIL.

The chain employs TRBV9 and TRBJ1-5; 9 bases agree with TRBD1. Per the germline V gene, CDR1 is SGDLS and CDR2 is YYNGEE. The CDR3 sequence is 15 residues long. Unmatched junction bases numbered 4, after V lost 0 bases and J lost 6 bases. The CDR3 loop reads CASSVEDRGGQPQHF. The CDR3, as DNA: TGTGCCAGCAGCGTAGAGGACAGGGGAGGTCAGCCCCAGCATTTT. The entire variable domain, with the rest obtained from reference TRBV9 and TRBJ1-5, is as follows: DSGVTQTPKHLITATGQRVTLRCSPRSGDLSVYWYQQSLDQGLQFLIQYYNGEERAKGNILERFSAQQFPDLHSELNLSSLELGDSALYFCASSVEDRGGQPQHFGDGTRLSIL.

This clone appeared a single time. This chain links TRBV5-1 with TRBJ2-1, with 14 bases aligning to TRBD2. The CDR3 runs 17 residues. Germline V gene lookup returns CDR1 SGHRS and CDR2 YFSETQ. Unmatched junction bases numbered 3, after V lost 4 bases and J lost 0 bases. Here the CDR3 reads CASSKGTSGGSYNEQFF. For the CDR3, the DNA is TGCGCCAGCAGCAAAGGGACTAGCGGGGGCTCCTACAATGAGCAGTTCTTC.